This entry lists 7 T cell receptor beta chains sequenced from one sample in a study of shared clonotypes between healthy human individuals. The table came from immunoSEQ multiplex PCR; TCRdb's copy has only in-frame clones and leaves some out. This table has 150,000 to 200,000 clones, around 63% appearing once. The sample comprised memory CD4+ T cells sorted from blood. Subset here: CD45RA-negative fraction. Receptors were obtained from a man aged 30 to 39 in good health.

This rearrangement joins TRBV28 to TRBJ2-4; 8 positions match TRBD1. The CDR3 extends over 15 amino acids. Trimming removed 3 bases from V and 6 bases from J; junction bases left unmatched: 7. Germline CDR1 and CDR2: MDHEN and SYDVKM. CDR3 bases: TGTGCCAGCAGTTTTTTTAGCAGGGGGCGAAACATTCAGTACTTC. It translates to CASSFFSRGRNIQYF.

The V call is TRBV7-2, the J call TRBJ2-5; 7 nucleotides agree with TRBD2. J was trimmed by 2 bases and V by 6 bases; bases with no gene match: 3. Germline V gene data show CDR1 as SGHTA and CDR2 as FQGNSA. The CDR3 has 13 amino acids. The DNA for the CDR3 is TGTGCCAGCAGACGGGGGGTTCAAGAGACCCAGTACTTC. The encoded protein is CASRRGVQETQYF.

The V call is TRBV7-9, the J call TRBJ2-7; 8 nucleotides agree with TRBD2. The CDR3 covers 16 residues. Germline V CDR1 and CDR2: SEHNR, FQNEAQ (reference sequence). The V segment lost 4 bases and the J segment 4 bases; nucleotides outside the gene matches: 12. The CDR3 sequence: CASSSLMEAGEYEQYF. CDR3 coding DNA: TGTGCCAGCAGCTCCCTCATGGAAGCGGGGGAATACGAGCAGTACTTC.

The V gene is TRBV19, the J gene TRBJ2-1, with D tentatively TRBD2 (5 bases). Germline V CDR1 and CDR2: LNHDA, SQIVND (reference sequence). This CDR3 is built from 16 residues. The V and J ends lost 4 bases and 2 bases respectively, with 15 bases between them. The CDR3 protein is CASSSPSRVPYNEQFF. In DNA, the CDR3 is TGTGCCAGTAGTAGCCCCTCGAGGGTCCCCTACAATGAGCAGTTCTTC.

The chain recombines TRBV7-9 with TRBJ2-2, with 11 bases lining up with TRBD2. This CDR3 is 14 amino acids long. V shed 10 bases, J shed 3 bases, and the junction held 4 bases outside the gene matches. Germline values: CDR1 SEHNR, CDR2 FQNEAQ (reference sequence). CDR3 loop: CANPGLADTGELFF. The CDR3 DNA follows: TGTGCCAACCCGGGACTAGCGGACACCGGGGAGCTGTTTTTT.

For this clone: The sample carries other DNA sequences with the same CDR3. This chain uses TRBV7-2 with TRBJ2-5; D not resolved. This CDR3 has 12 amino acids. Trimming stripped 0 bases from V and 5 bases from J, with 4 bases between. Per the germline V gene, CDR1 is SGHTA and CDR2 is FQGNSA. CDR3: CASSLAGETQYF. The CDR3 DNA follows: TGTGCCAGCAGCTTAGCTGGTGAGACCCAGTACTTC.

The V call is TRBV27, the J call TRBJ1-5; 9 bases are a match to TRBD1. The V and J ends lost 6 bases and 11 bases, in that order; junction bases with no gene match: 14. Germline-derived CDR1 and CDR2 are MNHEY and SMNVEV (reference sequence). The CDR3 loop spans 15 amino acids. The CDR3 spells CASRRGQGKGWAQHF. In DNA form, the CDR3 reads TGTGCCAGCAGACGTGGACAGGGGAAGGGTTGGGCCCAGCATTTT.